Sequencing of this T cell receptor beta chain was carried out in a study of tumor and adjacent non-tumor tissue in lung cancer. General observations from the study: Compared with tumor, normal lung showed significantly lower TCR diversity. In normal lung, the top 100 clones were significantly more dominant than in tumor.

Concerning this clonotype: What it recognizes is unknown. This CDR3 fails to terminate in the conserved phenylalanine or tryptophan, so it likely reflects a read error.

The library came from three nested PCR rounds adapted from ARM-PCR protocols. TCRdb ran MiXCR on the multiplex PCR reads and lists one entry per CDR3 protein. This sample carries around 74,000 distinct CDR3 sequences, around 65% of them seen once, and the ten largest clones take around 30%. Trimming left V 5 bases short and J 4 bases short, with 15 bases between. The CDR3 is 16 residues long. The germline V gene has CDR1 MDHEN and CDR2 SYDVKM. No cell sorting was done before RNA was extracted from the tissue. Distant lung tissue was collected more than 3 cm away from the tumor edge. The rearrangement uses TRBV28 and TRBJ1-6; the D gene is possibly TRBD1 (5 bases). This TCR came from a woman aged 50 to 65 with non-small cell lung cancer. Sequenced input: distant non-tumor lung tissue. Written as DNA, the CDR3 is TGTGCCAGCAGTCCCGGGCCGGGACTTTATAATTCACCCCTCCACATT. It yields the protein CASSPGPGLYNSPLHI.